This TCR beta chain came from a study of blood T cell repertoires in COVID-19. Study summary: COVID-19 samples from acute and convalescent phases originated in the United States, Italy and Spain.

Under the authors' procedure: Estimates of nucleated cell counts were drawn from the amplification of reference gene primers. Libraries were prepared by immunoSEQ multiplex PCR; TCRdb keeps only in-frame clonotypes and omits some of them. V and J calls and clone size are given by that table; D and trimming were obtained from the DNA. The sample yields around 270,000 clones, about 85% seen once. CDR3 length: 13 amino acids. CDR1 is SEHNR and CDR2 is FQNEAQ in the germline V gene (reference sequence). V lost 5 bases and J lost 6; bases outside the gene matches: 6. The rearrangement uses TRBV7-9 and TRBJ1-2; 7 nucleotides align to TRBD1. Source material: peripheral blood. This clonotype was sampled from a man aged 55 to 70 with acute or convalescent COVID-19. This chain's CDR3 is CASSLRQGDGYTF. The CDR3 DNA follows: TGTGCCAGCAGCCTTCGACAGGGTGATGGCTACACCTTC.